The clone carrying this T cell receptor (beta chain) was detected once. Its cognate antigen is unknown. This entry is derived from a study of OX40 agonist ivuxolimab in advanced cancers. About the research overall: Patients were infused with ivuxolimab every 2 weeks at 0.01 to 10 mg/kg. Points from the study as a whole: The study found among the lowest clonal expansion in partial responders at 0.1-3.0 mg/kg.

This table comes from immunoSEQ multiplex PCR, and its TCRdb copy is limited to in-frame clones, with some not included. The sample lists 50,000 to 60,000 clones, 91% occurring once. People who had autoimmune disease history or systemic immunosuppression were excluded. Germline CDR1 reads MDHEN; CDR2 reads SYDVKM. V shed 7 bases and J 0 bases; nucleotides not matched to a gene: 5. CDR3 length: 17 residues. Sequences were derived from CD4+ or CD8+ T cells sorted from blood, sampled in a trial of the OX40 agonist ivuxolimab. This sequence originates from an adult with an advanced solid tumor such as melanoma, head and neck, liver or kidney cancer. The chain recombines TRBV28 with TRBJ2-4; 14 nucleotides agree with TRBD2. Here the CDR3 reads CASTPGTSGGAKNIQYF. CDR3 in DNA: TGTGCCAGCACTCCGGGGACTAGCGGGGGAGCCAAAAACATTCAGTACTTC.